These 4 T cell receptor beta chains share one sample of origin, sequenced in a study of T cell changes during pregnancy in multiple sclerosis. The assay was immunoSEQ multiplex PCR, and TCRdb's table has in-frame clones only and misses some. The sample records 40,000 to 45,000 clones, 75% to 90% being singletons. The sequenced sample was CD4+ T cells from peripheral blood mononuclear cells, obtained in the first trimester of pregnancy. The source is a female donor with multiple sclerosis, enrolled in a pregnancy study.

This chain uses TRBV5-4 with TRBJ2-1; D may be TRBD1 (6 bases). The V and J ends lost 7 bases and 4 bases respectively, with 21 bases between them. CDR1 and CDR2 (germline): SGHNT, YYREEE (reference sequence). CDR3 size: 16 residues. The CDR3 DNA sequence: TGTGCCAGCGACACCGGGCAGGGGTCGCTTTACAATGAGCAGTTCTTC. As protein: CASDTGQGSLYNEQFF.

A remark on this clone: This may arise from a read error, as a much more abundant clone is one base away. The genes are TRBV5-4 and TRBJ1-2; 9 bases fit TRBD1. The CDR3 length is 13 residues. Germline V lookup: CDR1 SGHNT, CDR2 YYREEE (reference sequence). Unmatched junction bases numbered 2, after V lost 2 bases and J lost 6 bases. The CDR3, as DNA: TGTGCCAGCAGCTTCGGACAGGGGAATGGCTACACCTTC. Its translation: CASSFGQGNGYTF.

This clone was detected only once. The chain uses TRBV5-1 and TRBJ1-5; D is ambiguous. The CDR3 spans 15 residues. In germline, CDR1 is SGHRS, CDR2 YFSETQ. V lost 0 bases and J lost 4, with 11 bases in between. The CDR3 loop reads CASSLDGLTNQPQHF. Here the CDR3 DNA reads TGCGCCAGCAGCTTGGACGGCCTGACTAATCAGCCCCAGCATTTT.

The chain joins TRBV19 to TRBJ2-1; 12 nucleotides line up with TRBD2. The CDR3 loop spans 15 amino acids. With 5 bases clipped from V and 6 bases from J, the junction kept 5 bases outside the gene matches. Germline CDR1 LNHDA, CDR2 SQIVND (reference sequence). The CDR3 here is CASSSGLAGTNEQFF. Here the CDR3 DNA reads TGTGCCAGTAGTTCCGGACTAGCGGGAACCAATGAGCAGTTCTTC.